These 17 T cell receptor beta chains share one sample of origin, sequenced in a study of blood T cells in healthy people across ages. A sample-barcoded 5' primer and a J-beta primer mix were used in a second PCR of roughly 7 to 11 cycles. MiXCR, run by TCRdb on the 5' RACE reads, gives a single entry per CDR3 protein. The sample has 650,000 to 950,000 distinct CDR3 sequences, around 42% seen once. The sequenced material came from blood. All receptors derive from a man aged 60 to 69 in good health.

The chain joins TRBV6-1 to TRBJ1-2, with a possible D match to TRBD1 (6 bases). The germline V and J ends were trimmed by 7 bases and 0 bases, with 9 bases remaining between them. The CDR3 is 13 residues long. Looked up from germline, CDR1 is MNHNS and CDR2 is SASEGT. CDR3 in amino acids: CASTGQTNYGYTF. In DNA form, the CDR3 reads TGTGCCAGCACTGGACAGACTAACTATGGCTACACCTTC.

This chain joins TRBV7-8 and TRBJ2-4; 8 positions agree with TRBD2. The J call is uncertain, as TRBJ2-7 better fits the DNA end. The CDR3 spans 14 residues. Germline V gives CDR1 SGHVS, CDR2 FQNEAQ. The CDR3, as DNA: TGTGCCAGCAGCAGAGCGGGGGACTTTAACGAGCAGTACTTC. Protein: CASSRAGDFNEQYF.

This clonotype appeared many times. The gene calls are TRBV7-9 and TRBJ2-7; 12 bases align to TRBD1. The CDR3 contains 15 residues. Germline-derived CDR1 and CDR2 are SEHNR and FQNEAQ (reference sequence). Losses at the gene ends were 5 bases for V and 5 bases for J; bases not matched to a gene: 7. The CDR3 loop reads CASSPGQGAINEQYF. Here the CDR3 DNA reads TGTGCCAGCAGCCCGGGACAGGGGGCGATCAACGAGCAGTACTTC.

CDR3 sequence (DNA): TGTGCCAGCAGCCCACCCCGAGGTTCTGGCGGGAACGAGGGAGAGCAGTTCTTC. Translating gives CASSPPRGSGGNEGEQFF. V and J are TRBV7-8 and TRBJ2-1, with D perhaps matching TRBD2 (6 bases). Germline lookup yields CDR1 SGHVS and CDR2 FQNEAQ. The V end lost 5 bases, the J end lost 10 bases, and 30 bases lay between the germline ends. CDR3 length: 18 residues.

The rearrangement uses TRBV12-1 and TRBJ2-7; the D call in the table, TRBD2, was not verified against the DNA. TRBV12-1 is deemed a pseudogene. The CDR3 has 19 residues. The CDR3 DNA sequence: TGTGCCAGCAGCTCGGGGGGACTAGCGGGGGGACCCCAACTGGACGAGCAGTACTTC. Translating it yields CASSSGGLAGGPQLDEQYF.

The chain employs TRBV6-6 and TRBJ2-7; 10 nucleotides match TRBD1. CDR3 length equals 16 residues. With 5 bases clipped from V and 1 base from J, the junction kept 8 bases outside the gene matches. CDR1 and CDR2 from the germline V gene are MNHNY and SVGAGI (reference sequence). The CDR3 is CASSSPGQGKSYEQYF. The CDR3 nucleotides are TGTGCCAGCAGTAGCCCGGGACAGGGGAAATCCTACGAGCAGTACTTC.

The chain recombines TRBV6-6 with TRBJ1-1; D is ambiguous. Trimming left V 5 bases short and J 0 bases short, with 10 bases between. There are 14 residues in the CDR3. Germline CDR1 MNHNY, CDR2 SVGAGI (reference sequence). CDR3: CASSDGSMNTEAFF. The CDR3 coding sequence is TGTGCCAGCAGTGACGGCTCCATGAACACTGAAGCTTTCTTT.

The CDR3 loop is CASSQVGGGGIVYEQYF. DNA for the CDR3: TGCGCCAGCAGCCAGGTGGGAGGGGGGGGCATTGTCTACGAGCAGTACTTC. The chain employs TRBV4-3 and TRBJ2-7; weak D call: TRBD2 (7 bases). The CDR3 spans 17 residues. V was cut by 3 bases and J by 3 bases, with 21 bases left in between. Per germline, CDR1 LGHNA and CDR2 YSLEER.

The chain carries TRBV10-3 and TRBJ1-1; D not resolved. Trimming removed 7 bases at V and 1 base at J, with 10 bases between. This CDR3 is 13 amino acids long. Germline CDR1 reads ENHRY; CDR2 reads SYGVKD. CDR3 region: CAITQDGNTEAFF. Here the CDR3 DNA reads TGTGCCATCACCCAGGACGGGAACACTGAAGCTTTCTTT.

This clonotype has just a few counts. This sequence joins TRBV24-1 and TRBJ2-3; D is undetermined. V was pared by 1 base and J by 6 bases, with 7 bases between. Germline CDR1 KGHDR, CDR2 SFDVKD. This CDR3 is built from 13 residues. The CDR3 DNA reads TGTGCCACCAGTGATTTAACGTCGGATACGCAGTATTTT. This codes for CATSDLTSDTQYF.

The chain joins TRBV7-2 to TRBJ2-1; TRBD1 matches at 10 bases. CDR3 length equals 15 residues. The trim removed 1 base at V and 10 bases at J, leaving 7 bases unmatched. Germline lookup yields CDR1 SGHTA and CDR2 FQGNSA. CDR3 bases: TGTGCCAGCAGCTTAGAGGTGGGACAGGGGTTCGAGCAGTTCTTC. Encoded protein: CASSLEVGQGFEQFF.

The DNA of the CDR3 is TGCGCCAGCAGTTCGCTCGGACAGGGAGAGGAAGAGACCCAGTACTTC. Translated: CASSSLGQGEEETQYF. The rearrangement joins TRBV5-1 to TRBJ2-5, with 8 bases lining up with TRBD1. The CDR3 is 16 residues long. J was trimmed by 3 bases and V by 5 bases; bases with no gene match: 12. The germline gives CDR1 SGHRS, CDR2 YFSETQ.

The chain has TRBV27 and TRBJ2-1, with D possibly TRBD2 on 5 matching bases. Germline CDR1 reads MNHEY; CDR2 reads SMNVEV (reference sequence). The CDR3 is 15 amino acids. The V end lost 8 bases, the J end lost 6 bases, and 20 bases lay between the germline ends. In DNA form, the CDR3 reads TGTGCCAGCGCGATGACGCCGGGGAATATCAATGAGCAGTTCTTC. Its protein is CASAMTPGNINEQFF.

Points on this clonotype: A much larger clone lies a single base off, so this may be a read error. The genes are TRBV6-1 and TRBJ2-1, with D unclear. Looked up from germline, CDR1 is MNHNS and CDR2 is SASEGT. This CDR3 spans 16 amino acids. The CDR3 region is CASSAIDRSSYDEQFF. The DNA for the CDR3 is TGTGCCAGCAGTGCAATAGACCGAAGCTCCTACGATGAGCAGTTCTTC.

There are a few counts of this clonotype. The V gene is TRBV20-1, the J gene TRBJ2-1; 7 bases map to TRBD2. Germline V lookup: CDR1 DFQATT, CDR2 SNEGSKA (reference sequence). The CDR3 is 13 residues long. Germline trimming cut 3 bases from V and 7 bases from J; bases unmatched to any gene: 6. CDR3 sequence: CSARDPLANEQFF. As DNA, the CDR3 is TGCAGTGCTAGGGACCCACTAGCGAATGAGCAGTTCTTC.

This clonotype was seen a few times. This chain connects TRBV18 to TRBJ1-2; D may be TRBD1 (5 bases). The V gene lost 6 bases and the J gene lost 0 bases, with 11 bases spanning the gap. The germline gives CDR1 KGHSH, CDR2 LQKENI. CDR3 length equals 14 residues. DNA for the CDR3: TGTGCCAGCTCCACGACAGCTTCTAACTATGGCTACACCTTC. Its translation is CASSTTASNYGYTF.

This clonotype came up a few times. This sequence joins TRBV28 and TRBJ1-2, with 10 bases lining up with TRBD1. The ends lost 2 bases at V and 6 bases at J; junction bases unmatched: 9. This CDR3 is 16 amino acids long. CDR1 is MDHEN and CDR2 is SYDVKM in the germline V gene. CDR3 in amino acids: CASSLGPATGGHGYTF. CDR3 sequence (DNA): TGTGCCAGCAGTTTAGGGCCCGCGACAGGGGGCCATGGCTACACCTTC.